This passage covers 32 T cell receptor beta chains from one sample sequenced in a study of cytomegalovirus exposure and HLA in healthy donors. PCR was performed using 60 Vbeta and 13 Jbeta primers. Sequenced by immunoSEQ multiplex PCR; TCRdb stores in-frame clones only, minus some. In the table there are 100,000 to 150,000 clones, 78% of which are singletons. The sample comprised PBMCs. These receptors were collected from a young man in good health and CMV-seropositive.

The chain joins TRBV19 to TRBJ1-4; perhaps TRBD1 as D (5 bases). Trimming took 6 bases from V and 9 from J, leaving 17 bases between them. There are 14 residues in the CDR3. Germline CDR1 reads LNHDA; CDR2 reads SQIVND (reference sequence). As DNA, the CDR3 is TGTGCCAGTAGCGGGGGGACCGCTAGGCAAAAACTGTTTTTT. It translates to CASSGGTARQKLFF.

This chain connects TRBV19 to TRBJ2-7; 9 positions agree with TRBD1. V dropped 5 bases and J dropped 6; count of bases not matched to a gene: 11. CDR3 length equals 15 residues. Germline lookup yields CDR1 LNHDA and CDR2 SQIVND (reference sequence). In nucleotides, the CDR3 is TGTGCCAGTAGTCCATCGACAGGGGGATGGAGCGAGCAGTACTTC. It yields the protein CASSPSTGGWSEQYF.

Worth noting for this clone: The same CDR3 can be traced to other DNA sequences in this sample. The V call is TRBV9, the J call TRBJ2-7; D possibly corresponds to TRBD2 (6 bases). This CDR3 is built from 14 residues. Trimming removed 2 bases from V and 2 bases from J, with 11 bases in between. Germline-derived CDR1 and CDR2 are SGDLS and YYNGEE. The CDR3 DNA reads as TGTGCCAGCAGCGTGGGGGGAGGAACCTACGAGCAGTACTTC. Translation: CASSVGGGTYEQYF.

CDR3 nucleotides: TGTGCCAGCATTGCCAGGGGGCGCGGAAACACCATATATTTT. As protein: CASIARGRGNTIYF. The J gene is TRBJ1-3, the V gene TRBV28, with 8 bases matching TRBD1. Germline V gives CDR1 MDHEN, CDR2 SYDVKM. There are 14 residues in the CDR3. J gave up 4 bases and V 7 bases, and 6 bases lay outside the gene matches. Based on the CDR3 plus reference TRBV28 and TRBJ1-3, the full variable domain is DVKVTQSSRYLVKRTGEKVFLECVQDMDHENMFWYRQDPGLGLRLIYFSYDVKMKEKGDIPEGYSVSREKKERFSLILESASTNQTSMYLCASIARGRGNTIYFGEGSWLTVV.

This clone was seen just once. V usage is TRBV11-3 and J usage is TRBJ1-5; D is uncertain. Trimming stripped 1 base from V and 1 base from J, with 11 bases between. Per germline, CDR1 SGHNT and CDR2 YENEEA. The CDR3 length is 16 residues. The CDR3 protein is CASSLACGISNQPQHF. CDR3 DNA: TGTGCCAGCAGCTTAGCTTGCGGGATCAGCAATCAGCCCCAGCATTTT.

A remark on this clone: Additional DNA sequences in this sample encode the identical CDR3. The chain combines TRBV27 with TRBJ2-7; D is unclear. Germline CDR1 MNHEY, CDR2 SMNVEV (reference sequence). With 0 bases removed from V and 4 bases from J, the gap between germline ends came to 7 bases. The CDR3 is made up of 13 amino acids. In nucleotides, the CDR3 is TGTGCCAGCAGTTTATCGATCGGTTACGAGCAGTACTTC. Protein sequence: CASSLSIGYEQYF.

This chain uses TRBV5-4 with TRBJ2-4; 7 nucleotides match TRBD2. The V gene end was trimmed by 3 bases and the J gene end by 5 bases; junction bases not matched to a gene: 5. In germline, CDR1 is SGHNT, CDR2 YYREEE (reference sequence). The CDR3 has 14 amino acids. The CDR3 loop reads CASSSGLGENIQYF. The CDR3 DNA is TGTGCCAGCAGCTCCGGACTAGGAGAAAACATTCAGTACTTC.

The rearrangement joins TRBV18 to TRBJ1-2, with D possibly being TRBD1 (6 bases). Trimming removed 6 bases from V and 1 base from J, with 18 bases in between. This CDR3 is built from 16 residues. The germline V gene encodes CDR1 KGHSH and CDR2 LQKENI. The CDR3 protein is CASSPVLTGSNYGYTF. CDR3 DNA sequence: TGTGCCAGCTCCCCGGTGTTAACAGGGAGTAACTATGGCTACACCTTC.

The J gene is TRBJ2-1, the V gene TRBV9; D perhaps matches TRBD2 (6 bases). With 1 base removed from V and 11 bases from J, the gap between germline ends came to 16 bases. The CDR3 has 14 amino acids. Germline V lookup: CDR1 SGDLS, CDR2 YYNGEE. The chain's CDR3 is CASSVRSWDSKQFF. The CDR3 DNA follows: TGTGCCAGCAGCGTAAGGTCTTGGGACTCCAAGCAGTTCTTC.

The chain is built from TRBV28 and TRBJ2-7, with TRBD2 identical over 8 bases. This CDR3 is built from 14 residues. Germline loops: CDR1 MDHEN, CDR2 SYDVKM. V lost 7 bases, J lost 0 bases, and 5 bases stayed unmatched. CDR3 loop: CASIAGTSSYEQYF. The CDR3 DNA sequence: TGTGCCAGCATTGCGGGGACTAGCTCCTACGAGCAGTACTTC. The full variable domain, with the rest looked up from reference TRBV28 and TRBJ2-7, is DVKVTQSSRYLVKRTGEKVFLECVQDMDHENMFWYRQDPGLGLRLIYFSYDVKMKEKGDIPEGYSVSREKKERFSLILESASTNQTSMYLCASIAGTSSYEQYFGPGTRLTVT.

The CDR3 here is CASTRGSGDGQYF. DNA for the CDR3: TGTGCCAGCACCCGGGGGTCTGGCGACGGGCAGTACTTC. The chain uses TRBV25-1 and TRBJ2-7, with D perhaps TRBD2 (6 bases). CDR3 length: 13 amino acids. Germline V gene sequence: CDR1 MGHDK, CDR2 SYGVNS. V lost 7 bases to trimming and J lost 9 bases, with 19 bases between them.

The rearrangement joins TRBV6-4 to TRBJ1-2, with 8 bases fitting TRBD1. Germline V gives CDR1 MRHNA, CDR2 SNTAGT. The CDR3 sequence is 13 residues long. V was pared by 5 bases and J by 4 bases, with 3 bases of the junction left unmatched. For the CDR3, the DNA is TGTGCCAGCAGTTTAGACAGGGGCTATGGCTACACCTTC. Amino acids: CASSLDRGYGYTF.

The chain employs TRBV28 and TRBJ2-3, with 8 bases identical to TRBD1. V dropped 3 bases and J dropped 5; count of bases not matched to a gene: 4. CDR3 length: 14 residues. The germline CDR1 and CDR2 sequences are MDHEN and SYDVKM. CDR3 sequence: CASSLDRVGDTQYF. CDR3 bases: TGTGCCAGCAGTTTGGACAGGGTGGGAGATACGCAGTATTTT.

The chain combines TRBV13 with TRBJ2-5; possible D gene TRBD2, 5 bases. V lost 4 bases to trimming and J lost 5 bases, with 8 bases between them. The CDR3 consists of 12 residues. Per germline, CDR1 PRHDT and CDR2 FYEKMQ (reference sequence). The CDR3 loop is CASSSSWETQYF. As DNA, the CDR3 is TGTGCCAGCAGCTCTAGCTGGGAGACCCAGTACTTC.

The V gene is TRBV19, the J gene TRBJ2-7, with 10 nucleotides matching TRBD1. The V gene end was trimmed by 4 bases and the J gene end by 6 bases; junction bases not matched to a gene: 9. This CDR3 comprises 15 residues. Per germline, CDR1 LNHDA and CDR2 SQIVND (reference sequence). The CDR3 loop reads CASSSIGTGAREQYF. In DNA, the CDR3 is TGTGCCAGTAGTAGCATCGGGACAGGGGCTCGCGAGCAGTACTTC.

J is TRBJ2-7 and V is TRBV27; 7 nucleotides align to TRBD1. The CDR3 length is 15 residues. V trimming: 4 bases; J trimming: 7 bases; junction bases outside the gene matches: 13. Per germline, CDR1 MNHEY and CDR2 SMNVEV (reference sequence). CDR3 loop: CASSSRQGSFQEQYF. The CDR3 DNA is TGTGCCAGCAGTTCCCGACAGGGTTCTTTTCAGGAGCAGTACTTC.

The chain is built from TRBV19 and TRBJ1-5, with TRBD1 identical over 7 bases. The length of the CDR3 is 15 residues. The germline V gene has CDR1 LNHDA and CDR2 SQIVND (reference sequence). V was clipped by 1 base and J by 6 bases; unmatched bases: 6. CDR3 bases: TGTGCCAGTAGTATAGGACAGGGTACGGTTCAGCCCCAGCATTTT. Translation: CASSIGQGTVQPQHF.

This clone turned up a few times. The CDR3 nucleotides are TGTGCCAGCAGCTGGGGCCGTTCTGGGGCCAACGTCCTGACTTTC. Amino acids: CASSWGRSGANVLTF. V gene TRBV5-5 combines with J gene TRBJ2-6; TRBD1 is a possible D gene (5 bases). This CDR3 contains 15 residues. Per the germline V gene, CDR1 is SGHKS and CDR2 is YYEKEE (reference sequence). Trimming took off 3 bases at V and 1 base at J, with 8 bases between the two ends.

V gene TRBV4-2 combines with J gene TRBJ2-1, with 11 bases identical to TRBD2. This CDR3 has 16 amino acids. The V segment lost 1 base and the J segment 1 base; nucleotides outside the gene matches: 0. CDR1 is LGHNA, CDR2 YNFKEQ, per germline. The chain's CDR3 is CASSQGTSGSYNEQFF. CDR3 nucleotide sequence: TGTGCCAGCAGCCAAGGGACTAGCGGGTCCTACAATGAGCAGTTCTTC.

The chain uses TRBV5-1 and TRBJ1-2, with no clear D. Germline V gene sequence: CDR1 SGHRS, CDR2 YFSETQ. This CDR3 has 13 residues. Trimming shortened V by 0 bases and J by 3 bases, and 6 bases separated the two germline ends. Here the CDR3 DNA reads TGCGCCAGCAGCTTGGGCCAGGACTATGGCTACACCTTC. This gives the protein CASSLGQDYGYTF. Looking up the rest from reference TRBV5-1 and TRBJ1-2 gives the full variable domain: KAGVTQTPRYLIKTRGQQVTLSCSPISGHRSVSWYQQTPGQGLQFLFEYFSETQRNKGNFPGRFSGRQFSNSRSEMNVSTLELGDSALYLCASSLGQDYGYTFGSGTRLTVV.

The chain joins TRBV5-1 to TRBJ2-7; TRBD2 matches at 9 bases. V shed 5 bases and J 0 bases; nucleotides not matched to a gene: 6. The CDR3 has 15 residues. From germline, CDR1 is SGHRS and CDR2 YFSETQ. The CDR3 sequence: CASSLGAGGSYEQYF. The CDR3, as DNA: TGCGCCAGCAGTCTGGGAGCGGGAGGCTCCTACGAGCAGTACTTC.

This sequence joins TRBV6-5 and TRBJ1-1; 7 nucleotides match TRBD1. Unmatched junction bases numbered 7, after V lost 6 bases and J lost 0 bases. Per the germline V gene, CDR1 is MNHEY and CDR2 is SVGAGI. This CDR3 spans 15 amino acids. CDR3 sequence (DNA): TGTGCCAGCAGGCCCTGGGACAGCTTGAACACTGAAGCTTTCTTT. Encoded protein: CASRPWDSLNTEAFF.

The chain is built from TRBV5-1 and TRBJ2-5, with 10 bases fitting TRBD2. Trimming took 0 bases from V and 5 from J; bases not matched to a gene: 4. Germline V gives CDR1 SGHRS, CDR2 YFSETQ. This CDR3 is 15 amino acids long. The CDR3 DNA is TGCGCCAGCAGCTTGGGTAATAGCGGGAGGGAGACCCAGTACTTC. It encodes CASSLGNSGRETQYF.

For this clone: Different DNA sequences within this sample yield the same CDR3. V gene TRBV9 combines with J gene TRBJ2-2; D possibly corresponds to TRBD2 (6 bases). The CDR3 has 14 residues. CDR1 is SGDLS and CDR2 is YYNGEE in the germline V gene. The germline V and J ends were trimmed by 0 bases and 4 bases, with 7 bases remaining between them. The DNA of the CDR3 is TGTGCCAGCAGCGTAGGGGGAGGCACCGGGGAGCTGTTTTTT. Translated, it gives CASSVGGGTGELFF.

This sequence joins TRBV5-4 and TRBJ2-7; TRBD1 matches at 10 bases. Germline V CDR1 and CDR2: SGHNT, YYREEE (reference sequence). V shed 4 bases, J shed 5 bases, and the junction held 9 bases outside the gene matches. The CDR3 is made up of 15 amino acids. The CDR3 loop reads CASSHPRDRGHEQYF. CDR3 coding DNA: TGTGCCAGCAGCCACCCCCGGGACAGGGGCCACGAGCAGTACTTC.

The V call is TRBV10-3, the J call TRBJ1-1, with D unclear. CDR1 and CDR2 from the germline V gene are ENHRY and SYGVKD. The CDR3 is 11 residues long. V was shortened by 11 bases and J by 3 bases, with 10 bases between the two germline ends. This CDR3 is CASSIDTEAFF. The CDR3 bases are TGTGCCTCGTCTATCGACACTGAAGCTTTCTTT.

The CDR3 loop reads CASSLLTGLYEQYF. The CDR3 coding sequence is TGTGCCAGCAGCCTGCTGACTGGCCTCTACGAGCAGTACTTC. The V gene is TRBV4-2, the J gene TRBJ2-7, with D unresolved. V was pared by 4 bases and J by 3 bases, with 13 bases between. Germline values: CDR1 LGHNA, CDR2 YNFKEQ. There are 14 residues in the CDR3.

The chain joins TRBV28 to TRBJ2-5; TRBD2 matches 8 bases. V gave up 2 bases and J gave up 3 bases; unmatched junction bases: 11. The CDR3 length is 17 residues. CDR1 and CDR2 (germline): MDHEN, SYDVKM. The CDR3 here is CASSLVLSGGPEETQYF. CDR3 in DNA: TGTGCCAGCAGTTTAGTTCTATCGGGAGGGCCGGAAGAGACCCAGTACTTC.

This clone turned up a few times. CDR3 protein: CASSLGTGDPDTEAFF. CDR3 nucleotides: TGTGCCAGCAGCTTAGGGACAGGGGACCCAGACACTGAAGCTTTCTTT. The chain recombines TRBV13 with TRBJ1-1; TRBD1 matches at 8 bases. Per germline, CDR1 PRHDT and CDR2 FYEKMQ (reference sequence). The CDR3 contains 16 residues. The trim removed 0 bases at V and 3 bases at J, leaving 6 bases unmatched. The complete variable domain, with remaining parts taken from reference TRBV13 and TRBJ1-1, reads AAGVIQSPRHLIKEKRETATLKCYPIPRHDTVYWYQQGPGQDPQFLISFYEKMQSDKGSIPDRFSAQQFSDYHSELNMSSLELGDSALYFCASSLGTGDPDTEAFFGQGTRLTVV.

The chain is built from TRBV5-1 and TRBJ2-3, with D tentatively TRBD1 (5 bases). Trimming cost V 4 bases and J 3 bases, with 18 bases left between them. CDR3 size: 16 residues. Germline CDR1 is SGHRS and CDR2 is YFSETQ. CDR3 nucleotides: TGCGCCAGCAGCCGGCAACAGACAGACTTAACAGATACGCAGTATTTT. Translating gives CASSRQQTDLTDTQYF.

The chain carries TRBV7-9 and TRBJ2-5; D may be TRBD2 (6 bases). Germline CDR1 and CDR2: SEHNR and FQNEAQ (reference sequence). With 11 bases removed from V and 3 bases from J, the gap between germline ends came to 10 bases. This CDR3 has 11 residues. CDR3 coding DNA: TGTGCCGTTTCGGGGGAAGAGACCCAGTACTTC. This codes for CAVSGEETQYF.

This chain links TRBV27 with TRBJ1-2; a possible D gene is TRBD1 (6 bases). Per germline, CDR1 MNHEY and CDR2 SMNVEV (reference sequence). This CDR3 is 13 amino acids long. Deletions cut 0 bases from V and 10 bases from J, with 12 bases between. CDR3 amino acids: CASSLSGTSDYTF. The CDR3 nucleotides are TGTGCCAGCAGTTTATCCGGGACATCCGACTACACCTTC.